This TCR beta chain was identified during a study of cytomegalovirus exposure and HLA in healthy donors. It was with 60 Vbeta and 13 Jbeta primers that the PCR ran. The protocol was immunoSEQ multiplex PCR, while the TCRdb copy is restricted to in-frame clones and leaves out a portion. The sample consists of more than 200,000 clones, roughly 83% of them appearing once. With 4 bases removed from V and 8 bases from J, the gap between germline ends came to 14 bases. This CDR3 is built from 13 residues. Germline V lookup: CDR1 SQVTM, CDR2 ANQGSEA. While unrecorded immune exposures were likely, the donors were nominally healthy when sampled. For this clone: Its antigen is unknown.

Findings and limits, study-wide: A later analysis showed TCR association rates differing by HLA locus, peaking at DRB1 and lowest at HLA-C. A list of about 180 TCR beta chains associated with cytomegalovirus was given.

Sequencing was done on a sample of PBMCs. The chain carries TRBV29-1 and TRBJ1-4; D perhaps matches TRBD1 (5 bases). The source is a girl between 10 and 17 years old in good health and CMV-seronegative. The chain's CDR3 is CSVGVAGREKLFF. As DNA, the CDR3 is TGCAGCGTTGGAGTGGCAGGGAGGGAAAAACTGTTTTTT.